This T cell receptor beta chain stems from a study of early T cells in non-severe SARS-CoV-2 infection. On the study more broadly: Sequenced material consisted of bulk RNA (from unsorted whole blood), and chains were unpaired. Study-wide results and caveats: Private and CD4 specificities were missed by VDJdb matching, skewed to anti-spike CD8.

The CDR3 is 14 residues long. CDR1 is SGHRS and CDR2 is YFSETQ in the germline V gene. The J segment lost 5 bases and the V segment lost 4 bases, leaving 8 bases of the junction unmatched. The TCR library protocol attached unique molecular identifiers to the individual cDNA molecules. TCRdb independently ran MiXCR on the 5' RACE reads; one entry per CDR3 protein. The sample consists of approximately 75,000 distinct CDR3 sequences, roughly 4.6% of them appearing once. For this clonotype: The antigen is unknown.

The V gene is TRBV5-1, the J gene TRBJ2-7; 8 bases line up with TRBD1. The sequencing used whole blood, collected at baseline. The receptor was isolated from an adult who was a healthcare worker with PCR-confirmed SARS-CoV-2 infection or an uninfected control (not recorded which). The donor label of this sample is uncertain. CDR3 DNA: TGCGCCAGCAGCGGGGACAGGAGCGGCCACGAGCAGTACTTC. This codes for CASSGDRSGHEQYF.